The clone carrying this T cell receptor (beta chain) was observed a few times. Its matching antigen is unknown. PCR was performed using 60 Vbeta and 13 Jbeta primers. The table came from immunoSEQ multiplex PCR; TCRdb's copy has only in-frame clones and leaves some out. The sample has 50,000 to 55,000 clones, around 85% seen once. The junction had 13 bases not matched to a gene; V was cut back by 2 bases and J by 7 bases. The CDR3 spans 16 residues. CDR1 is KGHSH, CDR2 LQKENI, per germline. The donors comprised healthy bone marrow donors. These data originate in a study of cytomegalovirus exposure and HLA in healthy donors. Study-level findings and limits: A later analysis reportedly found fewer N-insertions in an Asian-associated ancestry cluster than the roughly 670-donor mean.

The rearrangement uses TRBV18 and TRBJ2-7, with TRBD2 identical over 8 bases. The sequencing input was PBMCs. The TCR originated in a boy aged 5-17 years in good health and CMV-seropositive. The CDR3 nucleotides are TGTGCCAGCTCACCAGCTGGGGTCGGGGGGGCGAGGGAGCAGTACTTC. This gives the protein CASSPAGVGGAREQYF.